These 28 T cell receptor beta chains came from one sample sequenced in a study of blood T cell repertoires in COVID-19 (TCRdb year 2020). The library was prepared using the immunoSEQ multiplex PCR assay. TCRdb limited this immuneACCESS table to in-frame rearrangements with V and J called. A share of clones is missing; checked studies link under half to unresolved V genes, and the rest is unexplained. This sample is represented by 350,000 or so clones; roughly nine tenths of them were singletons. Around 3.9% of the sample is taken by the ten largest. Sequenced material: peripheral blood. The source of these receptors is a woman in her sixties with COVID-19, enrolled during active disease.

The chain has TRBV4-2 and TRBJ1-6; TRBD1 might be the D (6 bases). Deletions cut 4 bases from V and 5 bases from J, with 12 bases between. The CDR3 is 15 residues long. CDR1 and CDR2 from the germline V gene are LGHNA and YNFKEQ. The CDR3 region is CASSLGDTHNSPLHF. CDR3 coding DNA: TGTGCCAGCAGCCTGGGGGACACACATAATTCACCCCTCCACTTT.

The chain has TRBV5-1 and TRBJ1-2; D gene unclear. V was pared by 4 bases and J by 0 bases, with 16 bases between. The CDR3 totals 16 residues. CDR1 and CDR2 (germline): SGHRS, YFSETQ. DNA of the CDR3: TGCGCCAGCAGCGTTTTGGGTTCGGGGTCTAACTATGGCTACACCTTC. Amino acids: CASSVLGSGSNYGYTF.

This clone was counted a few times. The chain couples TRBV7-3 to TRBJ2-3; TRBD2 matches at 7 bases. V gave up 5 bases and J gave up 2 bases; unmatched junction bases: 7. The CDR3 sequence is 15 residues long. Per germline, CDR1 SGHTA and CDR2 FQGTGA. CDR3 residues: CASSTRGENTDTQYF. The DNA for the CDR3 is TGTGCCAGCAGCACCCGGGGGGAGAACACAGATACGCAGTATTTT. Full variable domain (missing parts from reference TRBV7-3 and TRBJ2-3): GAGVSQTPSNKVTEKGKYVELRCDPISGHTALYWYRQSLGQGPEFLIYFQGTGAADDSGLPNDRFFAVRPEGSVSTLKIQRTERGDSAVYLCASSTRGENTDTQYFGPGTRLTVL.

The chain carries TRBV13 and TRBJ2-7; the D gene is possibly TRBD1 (5 bases). The CDR3 is 16 residues long. Trimming removed 5 bases from V and 0 bases from J, with 17 bases in between. In germline, CDR1 is PRHDT, CDR2 FYEKMQ (reference sequence). CDR3 sequence (DNA): TGTGCCAGCAGCCCCCCGCCCAGGGTCGGCTCCTACGAGCAGTACTTC. This gives the protein CASSPPPRVGSYEQYF.

The rearrangement joins TRBV2 to TRBJ2-6; weak D call: TRBD1 (5 bases). There are 17 residues in the CDR3. Germline CDR1 SNHLY, CDR2 FYNNEI. V was shortened by 6 bases and J by 0 bases, with 15 bases between the two germline ends. The CDR3 loop reads CASSQTAYYSGANVLTF. The CDR3 bases are TGTGCCAGCAGCCAGACAGCCTATTACTCTGGGGCCAACGTCCTGACTTTC.

This chain joins TRBV18 and TRBJ1-5, with 9 positions matching TRBD1. The V gene end was trimmed by 3 bases and the J gene end by 6 bases; junction bases not matched to a gene: 12. The CDR3 is 17 residues long. Germline values: CDR1 KGHSH, CDR2 LQKENI. The CDR3 DNA reads TGTGCCAGCTCACCTGACAGGGGGACGATCTCGGGTCAGCCCCAGCATTTT. Translating it yields CASSPDRGTISGQPQHF.

This clone is a singleton in its sample. The V call is TRBV15, the J call TRBJ2-7; TRBD1 aligns across 8 bases. Germline CDR1 is LNHNV and CDR2 is YYDKDF (reference sequence). V was clipped by 6 bases and J by 2 bases; unmatched bases: 6. CDR3 length equals 14 residues. The CDR3 DNA follows: TGTGCCACCAGAAGTCAGGGGGCCACCTACGAGCAGTACTTC. It is translated as CATRSQGATYEQYF.

The chain uses TRBV5-1 and TRBJ1-1, with a weak D call TRBD1 (6 bases). Trimming shortened V by 0 bases and J by 7 bases, and 10 bases separated the two germline ends. Germline V CDR1 and CDR2: SGHRS, YFSETQ. The CDR3 contains 13 residues. CDR3 in amino acids: CASSLELQGEAFF. CDR3 in DNA: TGCGCCAGCAGCTTGGAGCTACAGGGTGAAGCTTTCTTT.

J is TRBJ2-3 and V is TRBV6-5, with TRBD2 identical over 10 bases. This CDR3 region has 15 residues. The germline gives CDR1 MNHEY, CDR2 SVGAGI. V trimming: 4 bases; J trimming: 6 bases; junction bases outside the gene matches: 7. The DNA of the CDR3 is TGTGCCAGCAGTTCAGATAGCGGGGGGCGGGATACGCAGTATTTT. Its translation is CASSSDSGGRDTQYF.

The chain has TRBV13 and TRBJ2-3; TRBD2 matches 7 bases. V lost 4 bases, J lost 1 base, and 2 bases stayed unmatched. This CDR3 is built from 14 residues. From germline, CDR1 is PRHDT and CDR2 FYEKMQ (reference sequence). CDR3 protein: CASSSRGGTDTQYF. CDR3 DNA sequence: TGTGCCAGCAGCTCCCGGGGGGGCACAGATACGCAGTATTTT. Supplemented by reference TRBV13 and TRBJ2-3, the full variable domain reads AAGVIQSPRHLIKEKRETATLKCYPIPRHDTVYWYQQGPGQDPQFLISFYEKMQSDKGSIPDRFSAQQFSDYHSELNMSSLELGDSALYFCASSSRGGTDTQYFGPGTRLTVL.

This clone was seen a single time. This chain joins TRBV11-2 and TRBJ2-5, with D possibly being TRBD2 (6 bases). V lost 2 bases and J 1 base, leaving 14 bases between the germline ends. The CDR3 totals 16 residues. Germline CDR1 and CDR2: SGHAT and FQNNGV. As DNA, the CDR3 is TGTGCCAGCAGCTTACGGGACTCCCAACGCCAAGAGACCCAGTACTTC. Its translation: CASSLRDSQRQETQYF. The entire variable domain, with the rest obtained from reference TRBV11-2 and TRBJ2-5, is as follows: EAGVAQSPRYKIIEKRQSVAFWCNPISGHATLYWYQQILGQGPKLLIQFQNNGVVDDSQLPKDRFSAERLKGVDSTLKIQPAKLEDSAVYLCASSLRDSQRQETQYFGPGTRLLVL.

The chain carries TRBV7-9 and TRBJ2-1, with 8 bases matching TRBD2. The junction had 14 bases not matched to a gene; V was cut back by 4 bases and J by 15 bases. This CDR3 has 14 residues. Germline V gives CDR1 SEHNR, CDR2 FQNEAQ (reference sequence). The CDR3 nucleotides read TGTGCCAGCAGCTGGGCCGGGGGGGTAAGTCCCCCGTTCTTC. Translated, it gives CASSWAGGVSPPFF.

This chain connects TRBV5-1 to TRBJ1-1, with 7 bases fitting TRBD1. V gave up 2 bases and J gave up 5 bases; unmatched junction bases: 12. The CDR3 consists of 16 residues. Germline loops: CDR1 SGHRS, CDR2 YFSETQ. The CDR3 DNA follows: TGCGCCAGCAGCTTTTCCCCAGGGGGGTTGGGGACTGAAGCTTTCTTT. It translates to CASSFSPGGLGTEAFF.

The chain combines TRBV18 with TRBJ1-5; the D gene is possibly TRBD1 (6 bases). The germline V and J ends were trimmed by 3 bases and 0 bases, with 9 bases remaining between them. In germline, CDR1 is KGHSH, CDR2 LQKENI. The CDR3 totals 15 residues. DNA for the CDR3: TGTGCCAGCTCACCTTTGGACAGTAGCAATCAGCCCCAGCATTTT. It yields the protein CASSPLDSSNQPQHF.

This sequence joins TRBV6-4 and TRBJ1-5; 7 nucleotides line up with TRBD1. Germline V gives CDR1 MRHNA, CDR2 SNTAGT. V lost 6 bases, J lost 10 bases, and 9 bases stayed unmatched. The CDR3 contains 13 residues. This chain's CDR3 is CASRRDREGPQHF. CDR3 DNA: TGTGCCAGCAGAAGAGACAGGGAAGGTCCCCAGCATTTT.

The chain combines TRBV7-3 with TRBJ2-2; D is possibly TRBD1 (6 bases). V was pared by 1 base and J by 2 bases, with 11 bases between. The CDR3 is 16 residues long. Per the germline V gene, CDR1 is SGHTA and CDR2 is FQGTGA. The CDR3 region is CASSLITQGNTGELFF. The CDR3 DNA follows: TGTGCCAGCAGCTTAATTACACAGGGAAACACCGGGGAGCTGTTTTTT.

The chain recombines TRBV9 with TRBJ1-2; TRBD1 agrees at 10 bases. Germline V CDR1 and CDR2: SGDLS, YYNGEE. V shed 5 bases, J shed 7 bases, and the junction held 8 bases outside the gene matches. This CDR3 contains 14 residues. The CDR3: CASRQDRGSGGYTF. In DNA form, the CDR3 reads TGTGCCAGCAGGCAGGACAGGGGGTCGGGTGGCTACACCTTC.

V and J are TRBV5-1 and TRBJ2-3; 16 nucleotides line up with TRBD2. The germline V gene encodes CDR1 SGHRS and CDR2 YFSETQ. The CDR3 consists of 18 residues. V shed 0 bases and J 5 bases; nucleotides not matched to a gene: 6. The CDR3 DNA sequence: TGCGCCAGCAGCTTGGTAGGGACTAGCGGGGGGGCCGAAGATACGCAGTATTTT. It codes for CASSLVGTSGGAEDTQYF.

The chain is built from TRBV9 and TRBJ1-2; 7 bases map to TRBD1. Germline V gene sequence: CDR1 SGDLS, CDR2 YYNGEE. J gave up 6 bases and V 3 bases, and 14 bases lay outside the gene matches. This CDR3 region has 16 residues. CDR3 in amino acids: CASSARNTGASNGYTF. The CDR3 DNA sequence: TGTGCCAGCAGCGCGAGGAACACAGGGGCTTCGAATGGCTACACCTTC.

This clone turned up a few times. This specimen includes other DNA sequences encoding the same CDR3. The chain employs TRBV12-3 or TRBV12-4 and TRBJ2-1; weak D call: TRBD2 (5 bases). The V and J ends lost 6 bases and 9 bases respectively, with 9 bases between them. CDR3 length: 11 residues. The CDR3 DNA reads as TGTGCCAGCAGCCGCCGGGGTGAGCAGTTCTTC. Amino acids: CASSRRGEQFF.

The CDR3 region is CASSPLRGEQFF. CDR3 nucleotides: TGTGCCAGCAGCCCTCTAAGGGGTGAGCAGTTCTTC. V gene TRBV3-1 (or the pseudogene TRBV3-2) combines with J gene TRBJ2-1; a possible D gene is TRBD1 (5 bases). The CDR3 has 12 amino acids. The germline CDR1 and CDR2 sequences are LGHDT and YNNKEL (reference sequence). Trimming left V 4 bases short and J 9 bases short, with 10 bases between.

The rearrangement uses TRBV4-1 and TRBJ1-1; no clear D gene. The CDR3 runs to 12 residues. Trimming removed 6 bases at V and 1 base at J, with 6 bases between. Germline CDR1 is MGHRA and CDR2 is YSYEKL. CDR3 sequence reads: CASSTQNTEAFF. In DNA, the CDR3 is TGCGCCAGCAGTACACAGAACACTGAAGCTTTCTTT.

The chain couples TRBV9 to TRBJ2-5, with 8 bases identical to TRBD1. The ends lost 4 bases at V and 5 bases at J; junction bases unmatched: 7. CDR3 length equals 14 residues. Germline values: CDR1 SGDLS, CDR2 YYNGEE. CDR3 sequence (DNA): TGTGCCAGCAGCTCTCTCAGGGGGCCTGAGACCCAGTACTTC. It translates to CASSSLRGPETQYF.

About this clone itself: A much larger clone differs from this one at a single base, so this may be a read error. The CDR3 coding sequence is TGTGCCAGCAGCTTAGGAGAGAACACTGAAGCTTTCTTT. Protein sequence: CASSLGENTEAFF. The J gene is TRBJ1-1, the V gene TRBV7-9; no clear D gene. Germline V gives CDR1 SEHNR, CDR2 FQNEAQ (reference sequence). Trimming stripped 1 base from V and 1 base from J, with 4 bases between. This CDR3 has 13 amino acids.

The V gene is TRBV28, the J gene TRBJ1-4; 11 bases agree with TRBD1. Unmatched junction bases numbered 5, after V lost 5 bases and J lost 6 bases. This CDR3 is built from 15 residues. Germline V gene lookup returns CDR1 MDHEN and CDR2 SYDVKM. The CDR3 loop is CASSPQDRGHEKLFF. Written as DNA, the CDR3 is TGTGCCAGCAGTCCCCAGGACAGGGGGCATGAAAAACTGTTTTTT.

The V and J genes are TRBV7-9 and TRBJ2-7; 8 bases fit TRBD1. The V gene's germline CDR1 is SEHNR and CDR2 FQNEAQ (reference sequence). This CDR3 is 16 amino acids long. V shed 5 bases and J 3 bases; nucleotides not matched to a gene: 12. CDR3 residues: CASSQGVQGADYEQYF. CDR3 DNA sequence: TGTGCCAGCAGCCAAGGGGTCCAGGGGGCGGACTACGAGCAGTACTTC.

CDR3 sequence (DNA): TGTGCCACCAGCAGAGCTAACTTCGCAGATACGCAGTATTTT. Translation: CATSRANFADTQYF. This chain connects TRBV15 to TRBJ2-3; no definite D call. The CDR3 totals 14 residues. In germline, CDR1 is LNHNV, CDR2 YYDKDF (reference sequence). V gave up 1 base and J gave up 4 bases, with 9 bases separating them.

The V gene is TRBV27, the J gene TRBJ2-1; TRBD2 agrees at 8 bases. Germline V gene sequence: CDR1 MNHEY, CDR2 SMNVEV (reference sequence). Trimming cost V 7 bases and J 6 bases; bases outside gene matches: 8. This CDR3 spans 14 amino acids. CDR3 nucleotide sequence: TGTGCCAGCACTGGGGGCGGGAGGACCAATGAGCAGTTCTTC. Its translation is CASTGGGRTNEQFF.